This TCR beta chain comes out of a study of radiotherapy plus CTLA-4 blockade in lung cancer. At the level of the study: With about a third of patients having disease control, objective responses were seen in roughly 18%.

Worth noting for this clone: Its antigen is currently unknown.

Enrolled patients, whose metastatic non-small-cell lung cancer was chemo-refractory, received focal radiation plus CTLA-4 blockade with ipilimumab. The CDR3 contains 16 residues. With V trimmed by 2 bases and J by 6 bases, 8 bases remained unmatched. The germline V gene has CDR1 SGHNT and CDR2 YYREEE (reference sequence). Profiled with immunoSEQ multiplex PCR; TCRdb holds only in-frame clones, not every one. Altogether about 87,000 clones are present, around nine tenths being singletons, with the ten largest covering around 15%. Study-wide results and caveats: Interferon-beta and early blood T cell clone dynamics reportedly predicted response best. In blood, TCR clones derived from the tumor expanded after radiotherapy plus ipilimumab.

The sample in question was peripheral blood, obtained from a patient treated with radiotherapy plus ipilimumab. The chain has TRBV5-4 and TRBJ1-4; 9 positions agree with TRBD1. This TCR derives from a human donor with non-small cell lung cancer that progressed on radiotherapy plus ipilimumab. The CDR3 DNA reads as TGTGCCAGCAGCTTTGACAGGGGGGAAGGGGATGAAAAACTGTTTTTT. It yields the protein CASSFDRGEGDEKLFF. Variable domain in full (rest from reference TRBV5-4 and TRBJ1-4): ETGVTQSPTHLIKTRGQQVTLRCSSQSGHNTVSWYQQALGQGPQFIFQYYREEENGRGNFPPRFSGLQFPNYSSELNVNALELDDSALYLCASSFDRGEGDEKLFFGSGTQLSVL.